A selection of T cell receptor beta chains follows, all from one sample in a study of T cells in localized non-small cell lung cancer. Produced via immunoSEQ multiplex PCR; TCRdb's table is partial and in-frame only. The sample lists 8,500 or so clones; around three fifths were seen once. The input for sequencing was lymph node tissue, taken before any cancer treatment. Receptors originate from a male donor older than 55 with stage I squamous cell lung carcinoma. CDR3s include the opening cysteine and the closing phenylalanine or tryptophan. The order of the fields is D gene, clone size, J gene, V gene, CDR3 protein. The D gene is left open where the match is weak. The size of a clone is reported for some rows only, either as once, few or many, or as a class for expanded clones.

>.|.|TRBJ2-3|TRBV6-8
CASRDMNWDTQYF
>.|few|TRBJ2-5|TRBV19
CASRIKGKETQYF
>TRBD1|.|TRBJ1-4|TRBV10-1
CASSKRDRRNATNEKLFF
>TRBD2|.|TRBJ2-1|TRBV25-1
CASSAQTSGYSYNEQFF
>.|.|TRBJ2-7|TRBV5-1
CASSLDWTTYEQYF
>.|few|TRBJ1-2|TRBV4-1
CASSQPTEVYGYTF
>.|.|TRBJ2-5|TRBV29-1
CSVRGQSQETQYF
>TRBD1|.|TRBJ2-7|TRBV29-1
CSVSGQSGHEQYF
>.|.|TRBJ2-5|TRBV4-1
CASSPPGQETQYF
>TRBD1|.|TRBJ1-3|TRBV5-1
CASSRDSHSGNTIYF
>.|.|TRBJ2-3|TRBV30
CAWNTKFTDTQYF
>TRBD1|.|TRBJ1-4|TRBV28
CASLSTGGHEKLFF
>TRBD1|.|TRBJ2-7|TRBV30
CAWSGQGTLYEQYF
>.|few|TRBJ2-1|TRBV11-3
CASSGGDGGTSHNEQFF
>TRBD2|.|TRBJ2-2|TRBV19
CASSIPRGRGTGELFF